This TCR beta chain appears in the sequencing data of a study of OX40 agonist ivuxolimab in advanced cancers. This CDR3 spans 13 amino acids. Germline V gene data show CDR1 as MGHRA and CDR2 as YSYEKL. V was pared by 3 bases and J by 1 base, with 7 bases between. The table came from immunoSEQ multiplex PCR; TCRdb's copy has only in-frame clones and leaves some out. The data hold over 20,000 clones, with 86% observed a single time. Here the sequenced sample was CD4+ or CD8+ T cells sorted from blood, taken in a trial of the OX40 agonist ivuxolimab. V and J are TRBV4-1 and TRBJ2-7; D not certain. This clonotype was obtained from an adult with an advanced solid tumor such as melanoma, head and neck, liver or kidney cancer. Here the CDR3 reads CASSHVISYEQYF. Here the CDR3 DNA reads TGCGCCAGCAGCCATGTCATTTCCTACGAGCAGTACTTC.